These 7 T cell receptor beta chains share one sample of origin, sequenced in a study of beta chain features in type 1 diabetes. Their recognized antigens are unknown. Overall study findings and caveats: Among patients with Type 1 diabetes, TCRB CDR3s were moderately but significantly shorter in every one of the four CD4+ subsets.

Every isolated RNA sample was fully reverse transcribed, so sequencing captured expressed TCRB transcripts. Measured with immunoSEQ multiplex PCR; TCRdb has only the in-frame clones, and not every one. Among 100,000 to 150,000 clones listed, around 15% were seen once. Sequencing was performed on central memory CD4+ T cells from blood. The receptors shown here come from a man between 18 and 29 years old with type 1 diabetes.

The chain links TRBV5-1 to TRBJ2-1, with 9 bases lining up with TRBD2. CDR3 length: 15 amino acids. CDR1 is SGHRS and CDR2 is YFSETQ in the germline V gene. V shed 4 bases and J 4 bases; nucleotides not matched to a gene: 6. In DNA, the CDR3 is TGCGCCAGCAGCGTGGGGACTAGCTTTTACAATGAGCAGTTCTTC. Translating gives CASSVGTSFYNEQFF.

The chain uses TRBV27 and TRBJ2-3; the match to TRBD1 covers 7 bases. The V segment lost 4 bases and the J segment 3 bases; nucleotides outside the gene matches: 4. Germline-derived CDR1 and CDR2 are MNHEY and SMNVEV (reference sequence). The CDR3 sequence is 14 residues long. This chain's CDR3 is CASSSDRATDTQYF. DNA for the CDR3: TGTGCCAGCAGTTCAGACAGGGCTACAGATACGCAGTATTTT.

The CDR3 loop reads CASKTASGDYEQYF. The CDR3 nucleotides read TGTGCCAGCAAAACGGCCAGCGGGGACTACGAGCAGTACTTC. The rearrangement links TRBV6-5 to TRBJ2-7; TRBD2 matches at 7 bases. The junction had 9 bases not matched to a gene; V was cut back by 7 bases and J by 3 bases. Germline CDR1 is MNHEY and CDR2 is SVGAGI. CDR3 size: 14 residues.

This rearrangement joins TRBV7-9 to TRBJ1-1, with a possible D match to TRBD1 (6 bases). The CDR3 totals 16 residues. V was shortened by 4 bases and J by 0 bases, with 15 bases between the two germline ends. Germline assignment: CDR1 SEHNR and CDR2 FQNEAQ (reference sequence). CDR3 DNA: TGTGCCAGCAGCTCTTTAGACAGGTCCATGAACACTGAAGCTTTCTTT. It encodes CASSSLDRSMNTEAFF.

This clone occurred many times. This rearrangement joins TRBV29-1 to TRBJ2-2; possible D gene TRBD1, 6 bases. The CDR3 extends over 12 amino acids. Between the trimmed V and J ends, which lost 4 bases and 6 bases, there was a span of 9 bases. Germline loops: CDR1 SQVTM, CDR2 ANQGSEA. CDR3 coding DNA: TGCAGCGTTGCTACAGGGCCCGGGGAGCTGTTTTTT. Translating it yields CSVATGPGELFF.

The CDR3: CASSQDRGGTYEQYF. The CDR3 DNA reads TGTGCCAGCAGCCAAGATCGGGGAGGAACCTACGAGCAGTACTTC. J is TRBJ2-7 and V is TRBV4-2; a possible D gene is TRBD2 (6 bases). The CDR3 extends over 15 amino acids. Trimming cost V 0 bases and J 2 bases, with 11 bases left between them. The V gene's germline CDR1 is LGHNA and CDR2 YNFKEQ.

The CDR3 spells CASSPTLAGEGNEQFF. The CDR3 DNA reads TGTGCCAGCAGCCCGACCTTAGCGGGAGAGGGGAATGAGCAGTTCTTC. This chain links TRBV4-2 with TRBJ2-1; 9 positions match TRBD2. The V gene end was trimmed by 4 bases and the J gene end by 7 bases; junction bases not matched to a gene: 11. The CDR3 covers 16 residues. Germline CDR1 is LGHNA and CDR2 is YNFKEQ.